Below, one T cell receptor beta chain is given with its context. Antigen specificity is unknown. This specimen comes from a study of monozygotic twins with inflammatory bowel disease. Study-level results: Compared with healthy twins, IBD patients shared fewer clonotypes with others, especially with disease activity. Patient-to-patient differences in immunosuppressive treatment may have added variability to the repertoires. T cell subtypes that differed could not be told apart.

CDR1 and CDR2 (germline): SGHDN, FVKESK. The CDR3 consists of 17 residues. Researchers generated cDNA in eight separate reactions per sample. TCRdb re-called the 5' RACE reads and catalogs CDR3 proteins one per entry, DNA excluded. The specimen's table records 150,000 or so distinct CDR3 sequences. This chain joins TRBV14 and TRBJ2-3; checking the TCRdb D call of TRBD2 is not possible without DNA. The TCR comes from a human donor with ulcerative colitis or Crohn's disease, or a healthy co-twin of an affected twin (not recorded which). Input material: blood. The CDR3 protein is CASSQVGTSGGTDTQYF.